This TCR beta chain stems from a study of blood T cell repertoires in COVID-19. Overall study context: PBMCs, B-cell-depleted T cells, or T cells provided the cDNA or gDNA that made up the material.

Per the study methods: Amplifying reference gene primers gave estimates of nucleated cell counts. Assay: immunoSEQ multiplex PCR; the TCRdb copy retains only in-frame clones and omits some. Clonal size and the V and J genes are those of that table, whereas D and trimming came from the DNA. The sample contains about 83,000 clones, roughly 83% of which appear only once. Germline V gene sequence: CDR1 MDHEN, CDR2 SYDVKM. This CDR3 comprises 16 residues. V lost 4 bases to trimming and J lost 5 bases, with 20 bases between them. This chain uses TRBV28 with TRBJ1-1; D gene ambiguous. Material for sequencing was peripheral blood. The sequence was obtained from a man aged 50 or older with active COVID-19. CDR3 DNA: TGTGCCAGCAGTTCACCACTTGGGCCCCGAGGGACTGAAGCTTTCTTT. Translating it yields CASSSPLGPRGTEAFF.